The entry below gives a single T cell receptor beta chain sequence along with its context. The data were taken from a study of shared clonotypes between healthy human individuals. Profiled with immunoSEQ multiplex PCR; TCRdb holds only in-frame clones, not every one. In the table there are approximately 1.1 million clones, 70% to 80% of which are singletons. The sample consisted of memory CD4+ T cells from PBMCs. Subset indicated: CD45RA-negative fraction. The TCR was taken from a man between 18 and 35 years old in good health. Some clones in this sample may be carry-over from other donors' samples.

The CDR3 here is CAWRFPNYGYTF. DNA for the CDR3: TGTGCCTGGAGGTTCCCTAACTATGGCTACACCTTC. The genes are TRBV30 and TRBJ1-2; D is undetermined. Looked up from germline, CDR1 is GTSNPN and CDR2 is SVGIG (reference sequence). CDR3 length: 12 amino acids. V shed 3 bases and J shed 0 bases, with 5 bases lying between them.